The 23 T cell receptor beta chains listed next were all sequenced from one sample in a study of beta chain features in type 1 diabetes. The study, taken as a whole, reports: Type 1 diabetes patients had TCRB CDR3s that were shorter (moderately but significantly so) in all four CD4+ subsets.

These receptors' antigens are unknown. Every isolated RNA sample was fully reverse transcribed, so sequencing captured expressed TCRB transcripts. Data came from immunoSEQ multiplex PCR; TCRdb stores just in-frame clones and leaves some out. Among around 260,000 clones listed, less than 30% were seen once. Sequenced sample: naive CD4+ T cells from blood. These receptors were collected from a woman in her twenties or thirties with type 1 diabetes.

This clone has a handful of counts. CDR3 residues: CAWSVTSPGELFF. CDR3 sequence (DNA): TGTGCCTGGAGTGTGACTAGTCCCGGGGAGCTGTTTTTT. V is TRBV30 and J is TRBJ2-2; maybe TRBD2 (6 bases). The V end lost 0 bases, the J end lost 6 bases, and 8 bases lay between the germline ends. The CDR3 runs to 13 residues. Germline values: CDR1 GTSNPN, CDR2 SVGIG (reference sequence).

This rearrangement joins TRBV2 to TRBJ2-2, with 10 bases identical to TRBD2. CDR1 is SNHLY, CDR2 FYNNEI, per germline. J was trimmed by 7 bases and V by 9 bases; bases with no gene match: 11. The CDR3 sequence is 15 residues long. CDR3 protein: CARSSSGSSGGELFF. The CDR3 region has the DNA TGTGCCAGAAGTTCTAGCGGGAGCTCGGGCGGGGAGCTGTTTTTT.

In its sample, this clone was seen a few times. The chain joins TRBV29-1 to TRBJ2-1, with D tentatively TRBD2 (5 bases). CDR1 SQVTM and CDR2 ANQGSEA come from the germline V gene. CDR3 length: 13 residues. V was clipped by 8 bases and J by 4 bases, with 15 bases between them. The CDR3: CSTTPGLYNEQFF. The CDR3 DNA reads TGCAGCACCACGCCGGGATTATACAATGAGCAGTTCTTC.

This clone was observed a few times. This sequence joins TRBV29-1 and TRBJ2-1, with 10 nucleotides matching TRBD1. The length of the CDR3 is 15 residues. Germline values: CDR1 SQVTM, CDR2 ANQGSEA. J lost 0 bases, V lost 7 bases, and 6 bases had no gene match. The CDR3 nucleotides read TGCAGCGCCGAGAGGACAGGGGGCTCCTACAATGAGCAGTTCTTC. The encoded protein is CSAERTGGSYNEQFF.

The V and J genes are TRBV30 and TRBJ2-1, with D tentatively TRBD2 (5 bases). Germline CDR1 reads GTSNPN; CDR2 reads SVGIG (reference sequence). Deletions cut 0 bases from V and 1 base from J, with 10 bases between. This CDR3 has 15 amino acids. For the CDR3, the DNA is TGTGCCTGGAGTGTAGCGGCTGAATCCTACAATGAGCAGTTCTTC. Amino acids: CAWSVAAESYNEQFF.

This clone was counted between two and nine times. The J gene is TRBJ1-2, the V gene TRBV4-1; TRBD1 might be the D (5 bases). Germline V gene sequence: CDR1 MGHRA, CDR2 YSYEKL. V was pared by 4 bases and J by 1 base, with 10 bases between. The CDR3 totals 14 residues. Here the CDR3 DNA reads TGCGCCAGCAGCCCGGAAGGACATAACTATGGCTACACCTTC. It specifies CASSPEGHNYGYTF.

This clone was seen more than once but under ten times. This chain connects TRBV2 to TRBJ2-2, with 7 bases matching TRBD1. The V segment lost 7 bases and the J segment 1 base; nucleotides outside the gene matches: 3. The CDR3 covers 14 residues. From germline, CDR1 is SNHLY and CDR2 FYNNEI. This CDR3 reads CASNRDRNTGELFF. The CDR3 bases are TGTGCCAGCAACCGGGACAGGAACACCGGGGAGCTGTTTTTT.

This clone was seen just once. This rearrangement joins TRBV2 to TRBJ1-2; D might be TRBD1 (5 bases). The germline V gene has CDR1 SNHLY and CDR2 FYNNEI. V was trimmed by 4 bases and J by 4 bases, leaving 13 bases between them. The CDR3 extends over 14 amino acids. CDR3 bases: TGTGCCAGCAGTGGGGTGGGGGGATCCTATGGCTACACCTTC. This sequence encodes CASSGVGGSYGYTF.

The CDR3 coding sequence is TGTGCCACCAGCAGAGGGGAGGGGAGCTATGGCTACACCTTC. It yields the protein CATSRGEGSYGYTF. The chain joins TRBV15 to TRBJ1-2; D perhaps matches TRBD1 (5 bases). Germline values: CDR1 LNHNV, CDR2 YYDKDF (reference sequence). The CDR3 is 14 amino acids. The germline V and J ends were trimmed by 1 base and 4 bases, with 10 bases remaining between them.

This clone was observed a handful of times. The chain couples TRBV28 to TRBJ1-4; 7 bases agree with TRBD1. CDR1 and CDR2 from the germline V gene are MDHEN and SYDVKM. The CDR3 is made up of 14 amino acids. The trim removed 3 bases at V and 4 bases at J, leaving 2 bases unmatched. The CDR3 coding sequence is TGTGCCAGCAGTTTGGGACAGCATAATGAAAAACTGTTTTTT. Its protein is CASSLGQHNEKLFF.

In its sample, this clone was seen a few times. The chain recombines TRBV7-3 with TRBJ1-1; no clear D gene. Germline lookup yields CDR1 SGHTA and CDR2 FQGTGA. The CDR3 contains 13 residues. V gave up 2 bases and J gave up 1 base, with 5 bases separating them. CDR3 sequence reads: CASSLPGNTEAFF. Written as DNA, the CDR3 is TGTGCCAGCAGCTTACCGGGGAACACTGAAGCTTTCTTT.

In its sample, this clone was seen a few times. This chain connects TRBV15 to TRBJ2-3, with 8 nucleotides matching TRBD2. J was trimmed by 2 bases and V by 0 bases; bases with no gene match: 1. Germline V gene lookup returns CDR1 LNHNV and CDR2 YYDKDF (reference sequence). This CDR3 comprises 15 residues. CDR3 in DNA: TGTGCCACCAGCAGAGAACTAGCGGTCACAGATACGCAGTATTTT. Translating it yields CATSRELAVTDTQYF.

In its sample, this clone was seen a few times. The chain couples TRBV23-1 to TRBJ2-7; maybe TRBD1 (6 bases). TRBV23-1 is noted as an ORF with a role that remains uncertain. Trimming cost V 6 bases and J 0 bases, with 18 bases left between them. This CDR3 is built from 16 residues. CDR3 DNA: TGCGCCAGCAGCCCCTCTAAAGGACAGAGCTCCTACGAGCAGTACTTC. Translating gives CASSPSKGQSSYEQYF.

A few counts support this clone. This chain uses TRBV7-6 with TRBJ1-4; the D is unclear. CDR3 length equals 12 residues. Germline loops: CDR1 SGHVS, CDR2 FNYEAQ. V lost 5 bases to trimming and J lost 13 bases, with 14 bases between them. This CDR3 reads CASSHTRQGLFF. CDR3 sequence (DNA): TGTGCCAGCAGCCACACCAGACAAGGACTGTTTTTT.

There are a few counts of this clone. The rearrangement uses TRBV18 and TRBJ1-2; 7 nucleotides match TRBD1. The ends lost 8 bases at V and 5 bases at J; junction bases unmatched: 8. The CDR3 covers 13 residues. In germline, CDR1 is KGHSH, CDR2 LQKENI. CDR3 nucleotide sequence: TGTGCCAGCCGATCAACAGGGGAGTATGGCTACACCTTC. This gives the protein CASRSTGEYGYTF.

CDR3 coding DNA: TGTGCCAGCAGCTTAACGGGAGCATACGAGCAGTACTTC. Translation gives CASSLTGAYEQYF. The rearrangement joins TRBV7-9 to TRBJ2-7, with D tentatively TRBD2 (6 bases). Deletions cut 2 bases from V and 4 bases from J, with 9 bases between. This CDR3 has 13 amino acids. The germline gives CDR1 SEHNR, CDR2 FQNEAQ (reference sequence).

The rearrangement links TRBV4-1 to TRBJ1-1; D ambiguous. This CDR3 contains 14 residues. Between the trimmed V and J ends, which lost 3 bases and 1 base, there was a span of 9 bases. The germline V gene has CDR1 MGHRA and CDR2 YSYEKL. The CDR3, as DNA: TGCGCCAGCAGCCATGCAACATGGAACACTGAAGCTTTCTTT. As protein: CASSHATWNTEAFF.

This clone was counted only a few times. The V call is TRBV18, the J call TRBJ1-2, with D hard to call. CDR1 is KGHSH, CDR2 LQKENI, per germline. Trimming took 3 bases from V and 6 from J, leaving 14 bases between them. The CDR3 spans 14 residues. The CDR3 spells CASSPGPGSDGYTF. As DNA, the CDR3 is TGTGCCAGCTCACCGGGTCCGGGGTCAGATGGCTACACCTTC.

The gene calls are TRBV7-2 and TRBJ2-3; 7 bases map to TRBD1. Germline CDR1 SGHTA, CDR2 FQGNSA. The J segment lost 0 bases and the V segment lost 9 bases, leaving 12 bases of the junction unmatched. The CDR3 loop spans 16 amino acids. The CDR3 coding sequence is TGTGCCAGTAGCCGACAGGGCCCCTTAAGCACAGATACGCAGTATTTT. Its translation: CASSRQGPLSTDTQYF. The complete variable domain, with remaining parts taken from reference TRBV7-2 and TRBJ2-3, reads GAGVSQSPSNKVTEKGKDVELRCDPISGHTALYWYRQSLGQGLEFLIYFQGNSAPDKSGLPSDRFSAERTGGSVSTLTIQRTQQEDSAVYLCASSRQGPLSTDTQYFGPGTRLTVL.

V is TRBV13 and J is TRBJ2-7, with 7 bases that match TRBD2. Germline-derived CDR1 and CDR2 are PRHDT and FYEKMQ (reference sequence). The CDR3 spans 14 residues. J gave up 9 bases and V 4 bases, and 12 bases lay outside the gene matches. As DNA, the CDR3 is TGTGCCAGCAGCTCACCTAGCGGTACTACGAGGCAGTACTTC. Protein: CASSSPSGTTRQYF.

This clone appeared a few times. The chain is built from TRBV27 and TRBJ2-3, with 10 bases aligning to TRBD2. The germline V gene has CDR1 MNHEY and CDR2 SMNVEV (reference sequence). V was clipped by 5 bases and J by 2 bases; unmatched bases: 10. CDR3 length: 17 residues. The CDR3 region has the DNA TGTGCCAGCAGTAGTGTGGGGACTAGCGAGATCACAGATACGCAGTATTTT. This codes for CASSSVGTSEITDTQYF.

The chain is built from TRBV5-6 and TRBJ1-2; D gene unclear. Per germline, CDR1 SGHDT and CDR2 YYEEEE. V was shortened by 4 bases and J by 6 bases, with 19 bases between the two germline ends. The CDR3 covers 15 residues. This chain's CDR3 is CASSSGPPGLDGYTF. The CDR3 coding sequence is TGTGCCAGCAGCAGCGGACCGCCCGGTTTGGATGGCTACACCTTC.

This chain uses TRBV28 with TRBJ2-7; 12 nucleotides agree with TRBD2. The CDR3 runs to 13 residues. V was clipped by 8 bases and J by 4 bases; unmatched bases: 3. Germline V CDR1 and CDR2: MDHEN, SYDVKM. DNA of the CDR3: TGTGCCAGCGGGACTAGCGGGTTTTACGAGCAGTACTTC. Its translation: CASGTSGFYEQYF.